This is a list of T cell receptor beta chains from one sample in a study of early T cells in non-severe SARS-CoV-2 infection. TCRdb recomputed calls from the 5' RACE reads with MiXCR, one row per CDR3 protein. In the table there are 60,000 to 75,000 distinct CDR3 sequences, 10% to 12% of which are singletons. Source: whole blood, taken at baseline. Receptor source: an adult who was a healthcare worker with PCR-confirmed SARS-CoV-2 infection or an uninfected control (not recorded which). The CDR3 runs from the conserved cysteine through the conserved F or W. Each record gives: CDR3 protein, J gene, V gene.

CDR3 protein: CASSETWGNQPQHF
J gene: TRBJ1-5
V gene: TRBV6-1

CDR3 protein: CASSLLRTNTGELFF
J gene: TRBJ2-2
V gene: TRBV5-5

CDR3 protein: CASSPRGQDEQYF
J gene: TRBJ2-7
V gene: TRBV18

CDR3 protein: CSAAGGPEAFF
J gene: TRBJ1-1
V gene: TRBV29-1

CDR3 protein: CSARDPLAGGYNEQFF
J gene: TRBJ2-1
V gene: TRBV20-1

CDR3 protein: CASSSSGTDTQYF
J gene: TRBJ2-3
V gene: TRBV9

CDR3 protein: CASSEAELNTEAFF
J gene: TRBJ1-1
V gene: TRBV2

CDR3 protein: CATSDLLAGGGEQFF
J gene: TRBJ2-1
V gene: TRBV24-1

CDR3 protein: CASSVVDGEQFF
J gene: TRBJ2-1
V gene: TRBV9

CDR3 protein: CASSLAGSGELFF
J gene: TRBJ2-2
V gene: TRBV11-2

CDR3 protein: CSARGVGFTDTQYF
J gene: TRBJ2-3
V gene: TRBV20-1

CDR3 protein: CASSLVGSENTIYF
J gene: TRBJ1-3
V gene: TRBV5-5

CDR3 protein: CASSASGRANEQFF
J gene: TRBJ2-1
V gene: TRBV6-2/TRBV6-3

CDR3 protein: CASSQVLGANEQFF
J gene: TRBJ2-1
V gene: TRBV3-1

CDR3 protein: CASSVLPDRDNSPLHF
J gene: TRBJ1-6
V gene: TRBV9

CDR3 protein: CSGIQGVNEQYF
J gene: TRBJ2-7
V gene: TRBV29-1

CDR3 protein: CASRSGTAWRGDTQYF
J gene: TRBJ2-3
V gene: TRBV2

CDR3 protein: CASRRTSGGGTDTQYF
J gene: TRBJ2-3
V gene: TRBV12-3/TRBV12-4

CDR3 protein: CASSQGAAVSYNEQFF
J gene: TRBJ2-1
V gene: TRBV3-1

CDR3 protein: CASSLSRNQPQHF
J gene: TRBJ1-5
V gene: TRBV7-9

CDR3 protein: CASTLLGQGHNEQFF
J gene: TRBJ2-1
V gene: TRBV7-2

CDR3 protein: CATSDSPVGADTQYF
J gene: TRBJ2-3
V gene: TRBV24-1

CDR3 protein: CASSLSAYEKLFF
J gene: TRBJ1-4
V gene: TRBV12-3/TRBV12-4

CDR3 protein: CASSLVGGEQFF
J gene: TRBJ2-1
V gene: TRBV7-2

CDR3 protein: CASSLMGGSVGSSYNEQFF
J gene: TRBJ2-1
V gene: TRBV7-3

CDR3 protein: CASSRGLAGGPLDTQYF
J gene: TRBJ2-3
V gene: TRBV6-2/TRBV6-3

CDR3 protein: CASSTGQHTGELFF
J gene: TRBJ2-2
V gene: TRBV19

CDR3 protein: CSGRPEYNEQFF
J gene: TRBJ2-1
V gene: TRBV29-1

CDR3 protein: CASSQQRGNQPQHF
J gene: TRBJ1-5
V gene: TRBV7-8

CDR3 protein: CASSLAQGPHEQYF
J gene: TRBJ2-7
V gene: TRBV6-6

CDR3 protein: CSIDRHNTEAFF
J gene: TRBJ1-1
V gene: TRBV29-1

CDR3 protein: CSAMSGNSYNEQFF
J gene: TRBJ2-1
V gene: TRBV20-1

CDR3 protein: CASSSSSSPLIEAFF
J gene: TRBJ1-1
V gene: TRBV18

CDR3 protein: CASSGTANEKLFF
J gene: TRBJ1-4
V gene: TRBV18

CDR3 protein: CSARGVDATDEQFF
J gene: TRBJ2-1
V gene: TRBV20-1

CDR3 protein: CATSDFSVQPQHF
J gene: TRBJ1-5
V gene: TRBV24-1

CDR3 protein: CASSQTTETQYF
J gene: TRBJ2-5
V gene: TRBV7-2

CDR3 protein: CASSLLWSSYNSPLHF
J gene: TRBJ1-6
V gene: TRBV7-2

CDR3 protein: CATGGRQGTDTQYF
J gene: TRBJ2-3
V gene: TRBV24-1

CDR3 protein: CASSLYLANHQETQYF
J gene: TRBJ2-5
V gene: TRBV5-6

CDR3 protein: CASSADRNQPQHF
J gene: TRBJ1-5
V gene: TRBV6-1

CDR3 protein: CASSIYSTLNTEAFF
J gene: TRBJ1-1
V gene: TRBV19

CDR3 protein: CASSPSSEGWEELFF
J gene: TRBJ1-4
V gene: TRBV7-2

CDR3 protein: CAISRQVEYEQYF
J gene: TRBJ2-7
V gene: TRBV10-3

CDR3 protein: CSARDGGYTEQFF
J gene: TRBJ2-1
V gene: TRBV20-1

CDR3 protein: CASSVGSGGTYEQYF
J gene: TRBJ2-7
V gene: TRBV9

CDR3 protein: CASSHGTSETDTQYF
J gene: TRBJ2-3
V gene: TRBV5-1

CDR3 protein: CASSLPGAGRSYEQYF
J gene: TRBJ2-7
V gene: TRBV5-6

CDR3 protein: CASSKGVEDTQYF
J gene: TRBJ2-3
V gene: TRBV18

CDR3 protein: CASSEVSLWNTGELFF
J gene: TRBJ2-2
V gene: TRBV2

CDR3 protein: CSARDPGQGVNEQFF
J gene: TRBJ2-1
V gene: TRBV20-1

CDR3 protein: CSGEGSGSTDTQYF
J gene: TRBJ2-3
V gene: TRBV29-1

CDR3 protein: CASSELAFQYF
J gene: TRBJ2-4
V gene: TRBV2

CDR3 protein: CASSQERGARGYGYTF
J gene: TRBJ1-2
V gene: TRBV4-1

CDR3 protein: CASSGILEETQYF
J gene: TRBJ2-5
V gene: TRBV7-2

CDR3 protein: CASSSMTGFEQYF
J gene: TRBJ2-7
V gene: TRBV7-3

CDR3 protein: CASSPTSGYASTDTQYF
J gene: TRBJ2-3
V gene: TRBV7-6